One sample yielded the 26 T cell receptor beta chains listed below, sequenced in a study of identical twins. Each CDR3 protein gets one entry after TCRdb re-called the 5' RACE reads with MiXCR. The table records 450,000 or so distinct CDR3 sequences, 20% to 30% of them present only once. These data also featured in a second study, about T cells expressing NK-cell markers.

The source material was CD4+ T cells sorted from blood. All receptors come from a woman aged 18 to 35 in good health.

This clonotype was detected a few times. The chain couples TRBV5-5 to TRBJ2-1, with TRBD2 matching over 7 bases. Germline V gene sequence: CDR1 SGHKS, CDR2 YYEKEE (reference sequence). CDR3 length: 18 amino acids. Germline trimming cut 1 base from V and 6 bases from J; bases unmatched to any gene: 16. The CDR3 loop is CASSLQGLADTLSNEQFF. CDR3 in DNA: TGTGCCAGCAGCTTGCAAGGCCTAGCGGACACCCTTTCCAATGAGCAGTTCTTC.

Only a few counts were recorded for this clonotype. This chain links TRBV29-1 with TRBJ2-1; possible D gene TRBD1, 7 bases. The ends were cut back, 4 bases at V and 9 bases at J, with 13 bases in the middle. There are 12 residues in the CDR3. Germline lookup yields CDR1 SQVTM and CDR2 ANQGSEA. The CDR3 here is CSVASQGGEQFF. Here the CDR3 DNA reads TGCAGCGTTGCGAGCCAGGGGGGTGAGCAGTTCTTC.

The V call is TRBV5-1, the J call TRBJ2-7, with 8 bases lining up with TRBD2. V trimming: 1 base; J trimming: 1 base; junction bases outside the gene matches: 7. Per the germline V gene, CDR1 is SGHRS and CDR2 is YFSETQ. The CDR3 has 16 amino acids. In nucleotides, the CDR3 is TGCGCCAGCAGCTTGCCGTCGGGGGGGGTATCCTACGAGCAGTACTTC. This sequence encodes CASSLPSGGVSYEQYF.

A few counts support this clonotype. The chain carries TRBV7-8 and TRBJ2-5, with D hard to call. The CDR3 is made up of 15 amino acids. CDR1 is SGHVS and CDR2 is FQNEAQ in the germline V gene. V gave up 6 bases and J gave up 7 bases, with 21 bases separating them. Written as DNA, the CDR3 is TGTGCCAGCAGTACCAGCAGCTGGGGAAAAGGGACCCAGTACTTC. Translation: CASSTSSWGKGTQYF.

This sequence joins TRBV5-4 and TRBJ2-2, with D perhaps matching TRBD1 (5 bases). Germline CDR1 SGHNT, CDR2 YYREEE (reference sequence). The V end was cut by 1 base, the J end by 8 bases, with 15 bases between. The CDR3 spans 15 residues. CDR3: CASSLPGRFSGELFF. In nucleotides, the CDR3 is TGTGCCAGCAGCTTGCCAGGGCGGTTTTCGGGGGAGCTGTTTTTT.

This chain joins TRBV12-3 or TRBV12-4 and TRBJ1-1, with a weak D call TRBD1 (5 bases). The CDR3 has 11 residues. The ends were cut back, 4 bases at V and 11 bases at J, with 11 bases in the middle. CDR3 in amino acids: CASSYNRKAFF. The CDR3 nucleotides read TGTGCCAGCAGTTACAACAGGAAGGCTTTCTTT.

This clonotype came up a few times. The chain couples TRBV7-2 to TRBJ1-5; D gene uncertain. CDR3 length: 14 residues. Trimming took off 5 bases at V and 0 bases at J, with 8 bases between the two ends. Germline V gives CDR1 SGHTA, CDR2 FQGNSA. The CDR3 sequence is CASSPTYSNQPQHF. The CDR3 region has the DNA TGTGCCAGCAGCCCCACATATAGCAATCAGCCCCAGCATTTT.

Comments on this clonotype: The junction does not match germline at one end; this may be a read error. This chain joins TRBV7-7 and TRBJ2-7; D gene uncertain. The CDR3 is 12 residues long. CDR1 is SSHAT, CDR2 FNYEAQ, per germline (reference sequence). CDR3 in DNA: TGTGCTAGCAGCTTTGAGGTGTCGAAAGGGAACTTC. This gives the protein CASSFEVSKGNF.

The chain joins TRBV20-1 to TRBJ2-5; 11 bases line up with TRBD2. The CDR3 contains 19 residues. In germline, CDR1 is DFQATT, CDR2 SNEGSKA (reference sequence). V gave up 3 bases and J gave up 5 bases; unmatched junction bases: 20. The DNA for the CDR3 is TGCAGTGCTAGGGCACTAGCGGGGGCCTCCCGGGCCCGAGGGGAGACCCAGTACTTC. Translation gives CSARALAGASRARGETQYF.

The V and J genes are TRBV20-1 and TRBJ2-5, with D maybe TRBD2 (5 bases). Germline V gene data show CDR1 as DFQATT and CDR2 as SNEGSKA (reference sequence). This CDR3 contains 13 residues. The CDR3, as DNA: TGCAGCCTCTCCCGGGGAGAGGTGGAGACCCAGTACTTC. Its translation is CSLSRGEVETQYF.

The chain combines TRBV20-1 with TRBJ2-1, with D unclear. Germline V gene sequence: CDR1 DFQATT, CDR2 SNEGSKA (reference sequence). CDR3 length equals 15 residues. The V end lost 2 bases, the J end lost 4 bases, and 15 bases lay between the germline ends. CDR3 residues: CSARPTGGVYNEQFF. The CDR3 DNA is TGCAGTGCTAGACCTACTGGCGGAGTATACAATGAGCAGTTCTTC.

This clonotype was observed at least ten times. The chain combines TRBV2 with TRBJ2-1; perhaps TRBD2 as D (5 bases). V shed 1 base and J shed 1 base, with 8 bases lying between them. The CDR3 runs 15 residues. The germline V gene encodes CDR1 SNHLY and CDR2 FYNNEI. The DNA for the CDR3 is TGTGCCAGCAGTGAAGAACGGGAATCCTACAATGAGCAGTTCTTC. Protein product: CASSEERESYNEQFF.

V and J are TRBV6-1 and TRBJ2-2; 8 bases match TRBD1. The junction had 17 bases not matched to a gene; V was cut back by 8 bases and J by 6 bases. CDR3 length: 17 residues. Germline V gives CDR1 MNHNS, CDR2 SASEGT. The CDR3, as DNA: TGTGCCAGCCGACCTACGCGACAGGGGATTTGGGCCGGGGAGCTGTTTTTT. It is translated as CASRPTRQGIWAGELFF.

Many counts were recorded for this clonotype. The gene calls are TRBV7-2 and TRBJ2-5; 8 bases align to TRBD2. This CDR3 has 15 residues. Germline V lookup: CDR1 SGHTA, CDR2 FQGNSA. V shed 1 base and J 4 bases; nucleotides not matched to a gene: 5. Here the CDR3 reads CASSLVTGTRETQYF. CDR3 nucleotides: TGTGCCAGCAGCTTAGTCACGGGGACTAGAGAGACCCAGTACTTC.

The chain carries TRBV9 and TRBJ2-7; tentatively, D is TRBD2 (6 bases). V lost 3 bases to trimming and J lost 5 bases, with 18 bases between them. The CDR3 contains 15 residues. Per germline, CDR1 SGDLS and CDR2 YYNGEE. This CDR3 reads CASSGTDGSDDEQYF. The CDR3 bases are TGTGCCAGCAGCGGCACGGACGGGAGCGACGACGAGCAGTACTTC.

The chain recombines TRBV3-1 with TRBJ2-2; D unclear. Germline CDR1 and CDR2: LGHDT and YNNKEL (reference sequence). V shed 5 bases and J shed 4 bases, with 11 bases lying between them. This CDR3 has 14 amino acids. The CDR3 here is CASSDPAITGELFF. CDR3 sequence (DNA): TGTGCCAGCAGCGACCCTGCTATCACCGGGGAGCTGTTTTTT. The complete variable domain, with remaining parts taken from reference TRBV3-1 and TRBJ2-2, reads DTAVSQTPKYLVTQMGNDKSIKCEQNLGHDTMYWYKQDSKKFLKIMFSYNNKELIINETVPNRFSPKSPDKAHLNLHINSLELGDSAVYFCASSDPAITGELFFGEGSRLTVL.

The CDR3 coding sequence is TGTGCCATCACGAGTTCCGGCAATCTGAACACTGAAGCTTTCTTT. Its translation is CAITSSGNLNTEAFF. The V call is TRBV10-3, the J call TRBJ1-1; D is unclear. CDR3 size: 15 residues. V was trimmed by 7 bases and J by 0 bases, leaving 15 bases between them. Germline values: CDR1 ENHRY, CDR2 SYGVKD.

The rearrangement joins TRBV7-3 to TRBJ2-7; 9 bases match TRBD1. CDR1 and CDR2 (germline): SGHTA, FQGTGA. V was clipped by 1 base and J by 6 bases; unmatched bases: 13. CDR3 length equals 17 residues. The CDR3 nucleotides are TGTGCCAGCAGCTTAAGATCCCCCGGACAGGGGAGAGTCGAGCAGTACTTC. This gives the protein CASSLRSPGQGRVEQYF.

This clonotype has just a few counts. The chain carries TRBV7-3 and TRBJ2-1, with D hard to call. Trimming removed 3 bases at V and 4 bases at J, with 7 bases between. Germline CDR1 SGHTA, CDR2 FQGTGA. The CDR3 has 13 residues. This CDR3 is CASSFDGYNEQFF. CDR3 coding DNA: TGTGCCAGCAGCTTCGACGGGTACAATGAGCAGTTCTTC.

As DNA, the CDR3 is TGCGCCAGCAGCCCCGGGACAATGGCCGGGGAGCTGTTTTTT. Protein sequence: CASSPGTMAGELFF. This chain uses TRBV5-1 with TRBJ2-2, with D possibly matching TRBD1 (6 bases). V lost 4 bases to trimming and J lost 6 bases, with 13 bases between them. The CDR3 length is 14 residues. The germline gives CDR1 SGHRS, CDR2 YFSETQ.

The chain combines TRBV9 with TRBJ2-6; weak D call: TRBD2 (5 bases). Trimming removed 3 bases at V and 13 bases at J, with 11 bases between. The CDR3 is 12 residues long. The germline V gene has CDR1 SGDLS and CDR2 YYNGEE. The CDR3 is CASSGMGSVLTF. CDR3 DNA sequence: TGTGCCAGCAGCGGGATGGGGAGTGTCCTGACTTTC.

The sample holds a few counts of this clonotype. The chain combines TRBV12-5 with TRBJ2-5, with D tentatively TRBD1 (6 bases). The CDR3 is made up of 13 amino acids. The V and J ends lost 6 bases and 1 base respectively, with 9 bases between them. From germline, CDR1 is LGHNT and CDR2 FRNRAP. CDR3 DNA sequence: TGTGCTAGTGGGGGGACACTCCAAGAGACCCAGTACTTC. Its protein product is CASGGTLQETQYF.

This chain links TRBV11-2 with TRBJ2-3, with no clear D. The CDR3 covers 14 residues. The V gene's germline CDR1 is SGHAT and CDR2 FQNNGV. V was trimmed by 2 bases and J by 0 bases, leaving 6 bases between them. Here the CDR3 reads CASSLSTSTDTQYF. The CDR3 nucleotides read TGTGCCAGCAGCTTATCGACTAGCACAGATACGCAGTATTTT.

This clonotype was detected a few times. The chain carries TRBV5-1 and TRBJ2-1; 13 bases line up with TRBD2. After removal of 5 bases from V and 5 bases from J, the junction contained 1 base not matched to a gene. There are 14 residues in the CDR3. The V gene's germline CDR1 is SGHRS and CDR2 YFSETQ. The CDR3 protein is CASRGLAGHNEQFF. The CDR3 nucleotides are TGCGCCAGCAGGGGACTAGCGGGACACAATGAGCAGTTCTTC.

The rearrangement joins TRBV3-1 to TRBJ2-7; D tentatively reads TRBD1 or TRBD2 (5 bases each). CDR1 is LGHDT, CDR2 YNNKEL, per germline (reference sequence). The CDR3 is 13 amino acids. Trimming pared 4 bases from V and 3 bases from J, leaving 10 bases between. The CDR3 coding sequence is TGTGCCAGCAGCCGAAGGGACGGCTACGAGCAGTACTTC. Its translation is CASSRRDGYEQYF.

This rearrangement joins TRBV7-8 to TRBJ2-1; D gene ambiguous. In germline, CDR1 is SGHVS, CDR2 FQNEAQ. V dropped 4 bases and J dropped 4 bases, with 14 bases sitting between them. The CDR3 runs 15 residues. The CDR3 spells CASSSRADKYNEQFF. CDR3 nucleotides: TGTGCCAGCAGCTCCCGGGCCGATAAATACAATGAGCAGTTCTTC.